This record looks at one TCR beta chain sequence and its context. Its target is not known. TCR cDNA was made by 5'RACE template switching, adding a universal primer site and UMIs. TCRdb ran MiXCR on the 5' RACE reads and lists one entry per CDR3 protein. The sample gives some 420,000 distinct CDR3 sequences, around a sixth of which show up once; 18% is in the top ten. The sample originates from a study of T cells after yellow fever vaccination. The study, taken as a whole, reports: Detected again after the booster were most primary-vaccination clones, at approximately 96% CD4 and approximately 87% CD8. Highly abundant clonotypes carried over from the bulk population could end up in FACS-sorted repertoires as contaminants.

Trimming took off 0 bases at V and 2 bases at J, with 12 bases between the two ends. The CDR3 contains 16 residues. Germline V gene sequence: CDR1 LGHDT, CDR2 YNNKEL (reference sequence). Source: PBMCs, taken before the yellow fever booster vaccination. The chain has TRBV3-1 and TRBJ2-3, with D perhaps TRBD1 or TRBD2 (5 bases each). The receptor's source is a man younger than 35 who received the YFV17D yellow fever vaccine. CDR3 coding DNA: TGTGCCAGCAGCCAAGATCGTGGGACGAACACAGATACGCAGTATTTT. The encoded protein is CASSQDRGTNTDTQYF.